What follows describes a single T cell receptor (beta chain). Authors' processing steps: Reference gene primer amplification gave estimated nucleated cell counts. Generated by immunoSEQ multiplex PCR, the TCRdb table keeps only in-frame clones and is missing some. V, J and clone size were drawn from that table, and D and trimming were deduced from the DNA. This sample has about 180,000 clones, with 80% to 90% found just once. This sample was included in a study of blood T cell repertoires in COVID-19. At the level of the study: Samples came from the United States, Italy and Spain, spanning acute and convalescent COVID-19. PBMCs, B-cell-depleted T cells, or T cells provided the cDNA or gDNA that made up the material.

Germline V lookup: CDR1 SGHTA, CDR2 FQGNSA. This CDR3 has 14 amino acids. Trimming took off 1 base at V and 2 bases at J, with 8 bases between the two ends. V is TRBV7-2 and J is TRBJ1-2; D possibly corresponds to TRBD1 (5 bases). Sequenced material: peripheral blood. The sequence was obtained from a man between 60 and 75 years old with acute or convalescent COVID-19. Here the CDR3 DNA reads TGTGCCAGCAGCTTAGGGGGACTGAACTATGGCTACACCTTC. It encodes CASSLGGLNYGYTF.